This T cell receptor (beta chain) was recorded in a study of response to subunit inactivated influenza vaccine. This clonotype was seen a few times. CDR3 length: 15 residues. V shed 3 bases and J shed 3 bases, with 17 bases lying between them. Germline V gene lookup returns CDR1 DFQATT and CDR2 SNEGSKA (reference sequence). Via MiXCR, TCRdb re-called the RT-PCR reads, giving one row per CDR3 protein. The data contain about 830,000 distinct CDR3 sequences, under 20% of them singletons. The source material was PBMCs from blood, sampled around 5 days after vaccination. The chain has TRBV20-1 and TRBJ2-5; a possible D gene is TRBD2 (7 bases). This clonotype was sampled from a man aged 45-65 years who received an inactivated influenza vaccine. CDR3 sequence (DNA): TGCAGTGCTAGCCCCGGGGGCGGGAGAGAAGAGACCCAGTACTTC. Translation: CSASPGGGREETQYF.